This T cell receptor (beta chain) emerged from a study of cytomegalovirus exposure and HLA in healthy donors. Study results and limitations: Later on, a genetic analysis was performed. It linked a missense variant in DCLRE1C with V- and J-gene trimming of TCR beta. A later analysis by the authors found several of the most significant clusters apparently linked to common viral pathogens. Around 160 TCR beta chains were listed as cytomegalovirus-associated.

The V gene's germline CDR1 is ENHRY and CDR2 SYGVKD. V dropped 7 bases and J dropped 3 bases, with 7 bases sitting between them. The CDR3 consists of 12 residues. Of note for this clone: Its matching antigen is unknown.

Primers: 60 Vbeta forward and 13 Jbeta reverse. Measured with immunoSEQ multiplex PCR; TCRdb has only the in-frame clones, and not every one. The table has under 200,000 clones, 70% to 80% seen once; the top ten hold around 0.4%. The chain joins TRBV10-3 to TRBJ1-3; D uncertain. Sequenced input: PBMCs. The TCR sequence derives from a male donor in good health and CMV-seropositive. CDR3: CAINGNGNTIYF. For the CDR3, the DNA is TGTGCCATCAACGGGAATGGAAACACCATATATTTT.